This T cell receptor (beta chain) appears in the sequencing data of a study of T cell changes during pregnancy in multiple sclerosis. Only in-frame clones appear in the TCRdb table, and some are missing; sequencing was by immunoSEQ multiplex PCR. The repertoire consists of under 75,000 clones, with about 93% occurring once and the leading ten covering less than 3.5%. V was clipped by 4 bases and J by 0 bases, with 12 bases between them. The length of the CDR3 is 15 residues. Germline V CDR1 and CDR2: SGHVS, FQNEAQ. This TCR derives from a female donor in good health, enrolled as a control in a pregnancy study. The sequencing here drew on peripheral blood, taken in the third trimester of pregnancy. The chain is built from TRBV7-8 and TRBJ1-2; a possible D gene is TRBD1 (6 bases). The CDR3 sequence: CASSSPRGSNYGYTF. Here the CDR3 DNA reads TGTGCCAGCAGCTCACCCAGGGGCTCTAACTATGGCTACACCTTC.